The 5 T cell receptor delta chains below come from one sample, sequenced in a study of gamma-delta chains in newborns, infants, children. TCRdb redid clone calling on the reads using CATT. The table lists approximately 2,300 delta-chain clones, 6.5% to 8.5% of them singletons, with roughly an eighth in the top ten. Input material: blood. These receptors came from a child who was a newborn, infant or young child, either healthy, febrile or measles-vaccinated (not recorded which).

Worth noting for this clone: Germline is not matched at one junction end, which may reflect a read error. V is TRDV2 and J is TRDJ3, with D tentatively TRDD2 (5 bases). The CDR3 has 17 amino acids. Germline V gene sequence: CDR1 GEAIGNYY, CDR2 EKD. Here the CDR3 reads CACDALLSSRDTRQMFF. CDR3 bases: TGTGCCTGTGACGCCCTACTGAGCTCCAGGGACACCCGACAGATGTTTTTC.

About this clone itself: This may arise from a read error, as a much more abundant clone is one base away. The same CDR3 arises from other DNA sequences in this sample as well. This chain joins TRDV2 and TRDJ3; 9 bases match TRDD3. Germline CDR1 is GEAIGNYY and CDR2 is EKD. The CDR3 is made up of 18 amino acids. The CDR3 DNA reads TGCGCCTGTGACACCGTTGGGGGATACTCCTGGGACACCCGACAGATGTTTTTC. It is translated as CACDTVGGYSWDTRQMFF.

A word on this clone: A much bigger clone sits one base away, suggesting this may be a read error. The rearrangement uses TRDV2 and TRDJ3; 7 bases agree with TRDD3. This CDR3 has 19 amino acids. Germline lookup yields CDR1 GEAIGNYY and CDR2 EKD. Here the CDR3 DNA reads TGTGCCTGTGACACCGTGGCTGGGGGCCCCACCTGGGACACCCGAAAGATGTTTTTC. It specifies CACDTVAGGPTWDTRKMFF.

This clone showed up just once. At one of its ends the junction is not consistent with the germline gene, which may arise from a read error. The chain links TRDV1 to TRDJ1; TRDD3 aligns across 10 bases. CDR1 and CDR2 from the germline V gene are TSWWSYY and QGS. This CDR3 contains 22 residues. CDR3 sequence (DNA): TGTGCTATTGGGGAAACCCTCCGAAAGTTAGGGGGGGATACGAGCGGCACCGATAAACTCATCTTT. Its protein product is CAIGETLRKLGGDTSGTDKLIF.

On this clone: The protein TCRdb gives is from a much larger clone and does not agree with this DNA's translation at residue 13, likely a read error; the protein shown here comes from the DNA. CDR3 bases: TGTGCCTGTGACACAGTTTCTGGGGGATACTCCTGGGGCACCCGACAGATGTTTTTC. Amino acids: CACDTVSGGYSWGTRQMFF. This sequence joins TRDV2 and TRDJ3, with 11 bases matching TRDD3. The CDR3 loop spans 19 amino acids. Looked up from germline, CDR1 is GEAIGNYY and CDR2 is EKD.